Listed here are 26 T cell receptor beta chains from one sample, sequenced in a study of breast tumors, draining lymph nodes, adjacent tissues. Samples came from axillary lymph nodes draining the breast cancer. TCRdb ran MiXCR on the multiplex PCR reads and lists one entry per CDR3 protein. The table has roughly 260,000 distinct CDR3 sequences, 30% seen once. Material for sequencing was axillary lymph node tissue. These receptor sequences come from a female donor with breast cancer. Some clones in this sample may be carry-over from other donors' samples.

This clonotype was seen repeatedly, ten times or more. The J gene is TRBJ2-7, the V gene TRBV20-1, with D maybe TRBD2 (6 bases). The CDR3 totals 12 residues. Deletions cut 5 bases from V and 3 bases from J, with 11 bases between. Germline lookup yields CDR1 DFQATT and CDR2 SNEGSKA (reference sequence). The CDR3 here is CSAGGRSYEQYF. In nucleotides, the CDR3 is TGCAGTGCTGGGGGGAGGAGCTACGAGCAGTACTTC.

This clonotype turned up a few times. This sequence joins TRBV10-3 and TRBJ2-1; D remains unclear. Trimming left V 6 bases short and J 4 bases short, with 10 bases between. Germline lookup yields CDR1 ENHRY and CDR2 SYGVKD. The CDR3 extends over 13 amino acids. CDR3 residues: CAIRATGYNEQFF. In nucleotides, the CDR3 is TGTGCCATCAGAGCGACTGGTTACAATGAGCAGTTCTTC.

On this clonotype: Mismatch with germline at one junction end may stem from a read error. V usage is TRBV3-1 and J usage is TRBJ1-2; 7 bases align to TRBD1. The germline V gene encodes CDR1 LGHDT and CDR2 YNNKEL (reference sequence). CDR3 length: 16 amino acids. The CDR3 protein is CASSQGAGTVTYGHTF. In DNA form, the CDR3 reads TGTGCCAGCAGCCAAGGAGCCGGGACAGTCACCTATGGCCACACCTTC.

Concerning this clonotype: A much larger clone differs by one base, so this may be a read error. J is TRBJ2-7 and V is TRBV5-1; D perhaps matches TRBD1 (6 bases). This CDR3 region has 15 residues. Germline lookup yields CDR1 SGHRS and CDR2 YFSETQ. The chain's CDR3 is CASGLEAGDNYEQYF. Here the CDR3 DNA reads TGCGCCAGCGGCTTGGAGGCAGGGGATAACTACGAGCAGTACTTC.

In this sample, this clonotype turned up many times. The chain recombines TRBV24-1 with TRBJ2-2; 7 nucleotides align to TRBD2. Germline CDR1 KGHDR, CDR2 SFDVKD. The V segment lost 3 bases and the J segment 6 bases; nucleotides outside the gene matches: 6. The CDR3 loop spans 15 amino acids. The DNA of the CDR3 is TGTGCCACCAGTGATGGGACTATTTTGTCCGGGGAGCTGTTTTTT. Protein: CATSDGTILSGELFF.

This clonotype was found many times. The rearrangement joins TRBV7-8 to TRBJ1-5, with 8 bases identical to TRBD1. Germline V gene data show CDR1 as SGHVS and CDR2 as FQNEAQ. V gave up 1 base and J gave up 4 bases; unmatched junction bases: 0. The CDR3 is 14 amino acids. CDR3: CASSLGTGNQPQHF. The CDR3 bases are TGTGCCAGCAGCTTAGGGACAGGGAATCAGCCCCAGCATTTT.

This clonotype has ten or more counts. The J gene is TRBJ2-5, the V gene TRBV7-2; 7 positions agree with TRBD1. The V segment lost 5 bases and the J segment 13 bases; nucleotides outside the gene matches: 13. CDR3 length: 13 amino acids. CDR1 and CDR2 from the germline V gene are SGHTA and FQGNSA. The DNA of the CDR3 is TGTGCCAGCAGCCTGCAAGTCGGACAGGCGTCGTACTTC. Translating gives CASSLQVGQASYF. The variable domain in full, completed from reference TRBV7-2 and TRBJ2-5, reads GAGVSQSPSNKVTEKGKDVELRCDPISGHTALYWYRQSLGQGLEFLIYFQGNSAPDKSGLPSDRFSAERTGGSVSTLTIQRTQQEDSAVYLCASSLQVGQASYFGPGTRLLVL.

V usage is TRBV20-1 and J usage is TRBJ2-5; 9 bases align to TRBD2. This CDR3 is 13 amino acids long. Per the germline V gene, CDR1 is DFQATT and CDR2 is SNEGSKA (reference sequence). V shed 3 bases, J shed 4 bases, and the junction held 3 bases outside the gene matches. Written as DNA, the CDR3 is TGCAGTGCTAGGGGTAGCGGGAGAGAGACCCAGTACTTC. Its protein is CSARGSGRETQYF.

This clonotype has ten or more counts. The chain carries TRBV9 and TRBJ2-5; TRBD2 matches at 12 bases. Germline lookup yields CDR1 SGDLS and CDR2 YYNGEE. The V segment lost 0 bases and the J segment 5 bases; nucleotides outside the gene matches: 2. This CDR3 spans 15 amino acids. The CDR3 DNA follows: TGTGCCAGCAGCGTAGGACTAGCGGGAGTTGAGACCCAGTACTTC. This gives the protein CASSVGLAGVETQYF.

With regard to this clonotype: This may be a read error: a much more frequent sequence differs by one nucleotide. The chain employs TRBV5-1 and TRBJ2-5; D might be TRBD1 (6 bases). This CDR3 spans 14 amino acids. Germline V CDR1 and CDR2: SGHRS, YFSETQ. The CDR3 DNA follows: TGCGCCAGCAGCCGGTTGGGGGCCCAAGAGGCCCAGTACTTC. Translated, it gives CASSRLGAQEAQYF. The complete variable domain, with remaining parts taken from reference TRBV5-1 and TRBJ2-5, reads KAGVTQTPRYLIKTRGQQVTLSCSPISGHRSVSWYQQTPGQGLQFLFEYFSETQRNKGNFPGRFSGRQFSNSRSEMNVSTLELGDSALYLCASSRLGAQEAQYFGPGTRLLVL.

The chain recombines TRBV25-1 with TRBJ2-2; D is perhaps TRBD1 or TRBD2 (5 bases each). The V gene lost 5 bases and the J gene lost 10 bases, with 11 bases spanning the gap. The CDR3 spans 12 residues. Germline loops: CDR1 MGHDK, CDR2 SYGVNS. CDR3 sequence: CASSRGAEELFF. CDR3 in DNA: TGTGCCAGCAGTAGAGGGGCCGAGGAGCTGTTTTTT.

The chain employs TRBV5-8 and TRBJ2-7, with D hard to call. The CDR3 covers 14 residues. Germline V gives CDR1 SGHTS, CDR2 YDEGEE. V gave up 4 bases and J gave up 2 bases, with 13 bases separating them. The CDR3 reads CASSQVVPTYEQYF. CDR3 DNA: TGTGCCAGCAGCCAAGTTGTACCGACCTACGAGCAGTACTTC.

This clonotype was detected many times. CDR3: CAWSVGLGNTIYF. The CDR3 nucleotides are TGTGCCTGGAGTGTAGGTCTTGGAAACACCATATATTTT. V and J are TRBV30 and TRBJ1-3; D gene uncertain. V was clipped by 0 bases and J by 3 bases, with 6 bases between them. Per germline, CDR1 GTSNPN and CDR2 SVGIG (reference sequence). This CDR3 is 13 amino acids long.

In this sample, this clonotype turned up a few times. V gene TRBV6-1 combines with J gene TRBJ2-1; 7 positions match TRBD1. The V segment lost 6 bases and the J segment 1 base; nucleotides outside the gene matches: 3. Germline assignment: CDR1 MNHNS and CDR2 SASEGT. This CDR3 has 14 amino acids. CDR3 sequence (DNA): TGTGCCAGCAGAGACAGGGCTTCCTACAATGAGCAGTTCTTC. This gives the protein CASRDRASYNEQFF.

This clonotype has at least ten counts. The V gene is TRBV5-1, the J gene TRBJ1-2; tentative D call: TRBD1 (5 bases). Trimming took off 4 bases at V and 3 bases at J, with 13 bases between the two ends. The CDR3 is 14 amino acids. Germline values: CDR1 SGHRS, CDR2 YFSETQ. CDR3 nucleotides: TGCGCCAGCAGCGGGTCGGGGCGTGACTATGGCTACACCTTC. Its protein product is CASSGSGRDYGYTF.

To note about this clonotype: A read error may explain this, as a much larger clone is one base away. The CDR3 sequence: CVSSFGNLGEQYF. The DNA of the CDR3 is TGTGTCAGCAGCTTTGGTAATTTAGGGGAGCAGTACTTC. This chain joins TRBV7-9 and TRBJ2-7; D remains unclear. The CDR3 contains 13 residues. CDR1 SEHNR and CDR2 FQNEAQ come from the germline V gene (reference sequence).

This clonotype showed up many times. This chain uses TRBV7-2 with TRBJ2-5, with 9 bases matching TRBD2. Germline CDR1 reads SGHTA; CDR2 reads FQGNSA. J lost 5 bases, V lost 1 base, and 5 bases had no gene match. This CDR3 comprises 15 residues. The CDR3 DNA is TGTGCCAGCAGCTTAGTCGGGACTAGCAGTGAGACCCAGTACTTC. Its protein product is CASSLVGTSSETQYF.

This clonotype was counted many times. The CDR3 DNA follows: TGCAGTGCTCCCCTCGGGACTTCTCAAAGGGGCTACACCTTC. Protein sequence: CSAPLGTSQRGYTF. This chain uses TRBV20-1 with TRBJ1-2; possibly TRBD1 for D (5 bases). The CDR3 spans 14 residues. V was shortened by 5 bases and J by 8 bases, with 21 bases between the two germline ends. Germline V gene data show CDR1 as DFQATT and CDR2 as SNEGSKA (reference sequence).

The table lists this clonotype with many counts. V is TRBV5-1 and J is TRBJ2-2; 11 bases match TRBD2. Trimming removed 3 bases from V and 7 bases from J; junction bases left unmatched: 5. Germline V CDR1 and CDR2: SGHRS, YFSETQ. The CDR3 extends over 15 amino acids. The CDR3 region has the DNA TGCGCCAGCAGCTCACTAGCGGGAGATGGCGGGGAGCTGTTTTTT. This translates into CASSSLAGDGGELFF.

This clonotype has at least ten counts. The V gene is TRBV10-2, the J gene TRBJ2-1; no firm D call. V gave up 0 bases and J gave up 2 bases, with 8 bases separating them. This CDR3 spans 15 amino acids. Germline CDR1 and CDR2: WSHSY and SAAADI. CDR3 nucleotides: TGCGCCAGCAGTGAGTCGACGGGCACCTACAATGAGCAGTTCTTC. Residues: CASSESTGTYNEQFF.

To note about this clonotype: This clone may be a read error of a much larger clone one base away. The chain carries TRBV12-3 or TRBV12-4 and TRBJ2-7, with 9 bases matching TRBD2. This CDR3 is built from 17 residues. CDR3 sequence reads: CASNLGKIRLAAYEQYF. In DNA, the CDR3 is TGTGCCAGCAATTTAGGGAAAATCAGACTAGCGGCCTACGAGCAGTACTTC.

This clonotype occurred a few times. The chain uses TRBV6-2 or TRBV6-3 and TRBJ1-5, with 8 positions matching TRBD1. This CDR3 comprises 15 residues. After removal of 7 bases from V and 5 bases from J, the junction contained 10 bases not matched to a gene. Germline V gene data show CDR1 as MNHEY and CDR2 as SVGEGT. As DNA, the CDR3 is TGTGCCAGCAAGATACAGGGGGAAATAGATCAGCCCCAGCATTTT. It codes for CASKIQGEIDQPQHF.

This clonotype was counted ten times or more. V usage is TRBV27 and J usage is TRBJ2-2, with D perhaps matching TRBD2 (5 bases). V shed 6 bases and J shed 5 bases, with 10 bases lying between them. The V gene's germline CDR1 is MNHEY and CDR2 SMNVEV (reference sequence). The CDR3 runs to 13 residues. The CDR3 region is CASRTLVTGELFF. For the CDR3, the DNA is TGTGCCAGCAGGACACTAGTTACCGGGGAGCTGTTTTTT.

The J gene is TRBJ2-6, the V gene TRBV19; TRBD1 is a possible D gene (5 bases). The length of the CDR3 is 16 residues. Germline-derived CDR1 and CDR2 are LNHDA and SQIVND (reference sequence). Deletions cut 5 bases from V and 0 bases from J, with 11 bases between. The CDR3 nucleotides read TGTGCCAGTAGTTCACAGGTCAGCTCTGGGGCCAACGTCCTGACTTTC. Its protein product is CASSSQVSSGANVLTF. Supplemented by reference TRBV19 and TRBJ2-6, the full variable domain reads DGGITQSPKYLFRKEGQNVTLSCEQNLNHDAMYWYRQDPGQGLRLIYYSQIVNDFQKGDIAEGYSVSREKKESFPLTVTSAQKNPTAFYLCASSSQVSSGANVLTFGAGSRLTVL.

In its sample, this clonotype was seen many times. V gene TRBV6-6 combines with J gene TRBJ1-2; D is possibly TRBD1 (6 bases). The CDR3 covers 14 residues. Germline values: CDR1 MNHNY, CDR2 SVGAGI (reference sequence). V dropped 6 bases and J dropped 7 bases, with 18 bases sitting between them. CDR3 DNA sequence: TGTGCCAGCAGCTCTACCACAGGGTTCGGTGGCTACACCTTC. It yields the protein CASSSTTGFGGYTF.

The V and J genes are TRBV7-8 and TRBJ2-7; a possible D gene is TRBD2 (5 bases). Trimming cost V 5 bases and J 2 bases, with 22 bases left between them. The length of the CDR3 is 17 residues. Germline-derived CDR1 and CDR2 are SGHVS and FQNEAQ. CDR3 in DNA: TGTGCCAGCAGCAATCTAATGACTACCGACTTGACCTACGAGCAGTACTTC. As protein: CASSNLMTTDLTYEQYF.